This TCR beta chain originates from a study of neurological immune-mediated disorders. The authors produced cDNA by 5'RACE using 10-nucleotide random UMIs. TCRdb called the 5' RACE reads again in MiXCR, with one record for every CDR3 protein. Of about 59,000 distinct CDR3 sequences in the sample, under 30% were seen once. This clonotype was counted many times. This CDR3 has 15 amino acids. The ends were cut back, 3 bases at V and 5 bases at J, with 16 bases in the middle. The germline gives CDR1 MNHNY, CDR2 SVGAGI (reference sequence). The time point was: technical triplicate 2. The chain has TRBV6-6 and TRBJ1-1; D is perhaps TRBD1 (6 bases). The TCR comes from a man in his 60s with HTLV-1-associated myelopathy (HAM/TSP). The specimen sequenced was PBMCs. The CDR3 DNA is TGTGCCAGCAGTTATGAGGGGGGAGGATGGACTGAAGCTTTCTTT. It encodes CASSYEGGGWTEAFF.